The clone carrying this T cell receptor (beta chain) has just one count. The antigen is not known. The data are from a study of tumor-infiltrating lymphocytes in primary liver carcinoma. Notes on the study in general: Paired tumor-adjacent and tumor-blood samples overlapped less than tumor region pairs did.

Constant-region priming of roughly 500 ng total RNA yielded TCR beta cDNA. Slightly modified ARM-PCR served as the procedure for the TCR beta libraries. These libraries came from three rounds of nested multiplex PCR. The study ran its first two PCR rounds for approximately 10 cycles each, using TRBV1-TRBV30 forward primers and a C-beta reverse primer. TCRdb processed the multiplex PCR reads anew with MiXCR; each CDR3 protein has one entry. The sample lists approximately 190,000 distinct CDR3 sequences, over 80% occurring once. Both RNA and DNA were isolated together from approximately 20-30 mg of bulk tissue that had not been sorted. The CDR3 totals 15 residues. V was shortened by 5 bases and J by 15 bases, with 26 bases between the two germline ends.

The V gene is TRBV12-3 or TRBV12-4, the J gene TRBJ1-5; D possibly corresponds to TRBD1 (5 bases). The sample comprised tumor tissue from primary liver carcinoma. The sequence came from a middle-aged man with primary liver carcinoma and hepatitis B virus infection. CDR3 nucleotides: TGTGCCAGCAGTAGACAGTTAGATAGCAATCAGCCACCGCATTTT. This gives the protein CASSRQLDSNQPPHF.